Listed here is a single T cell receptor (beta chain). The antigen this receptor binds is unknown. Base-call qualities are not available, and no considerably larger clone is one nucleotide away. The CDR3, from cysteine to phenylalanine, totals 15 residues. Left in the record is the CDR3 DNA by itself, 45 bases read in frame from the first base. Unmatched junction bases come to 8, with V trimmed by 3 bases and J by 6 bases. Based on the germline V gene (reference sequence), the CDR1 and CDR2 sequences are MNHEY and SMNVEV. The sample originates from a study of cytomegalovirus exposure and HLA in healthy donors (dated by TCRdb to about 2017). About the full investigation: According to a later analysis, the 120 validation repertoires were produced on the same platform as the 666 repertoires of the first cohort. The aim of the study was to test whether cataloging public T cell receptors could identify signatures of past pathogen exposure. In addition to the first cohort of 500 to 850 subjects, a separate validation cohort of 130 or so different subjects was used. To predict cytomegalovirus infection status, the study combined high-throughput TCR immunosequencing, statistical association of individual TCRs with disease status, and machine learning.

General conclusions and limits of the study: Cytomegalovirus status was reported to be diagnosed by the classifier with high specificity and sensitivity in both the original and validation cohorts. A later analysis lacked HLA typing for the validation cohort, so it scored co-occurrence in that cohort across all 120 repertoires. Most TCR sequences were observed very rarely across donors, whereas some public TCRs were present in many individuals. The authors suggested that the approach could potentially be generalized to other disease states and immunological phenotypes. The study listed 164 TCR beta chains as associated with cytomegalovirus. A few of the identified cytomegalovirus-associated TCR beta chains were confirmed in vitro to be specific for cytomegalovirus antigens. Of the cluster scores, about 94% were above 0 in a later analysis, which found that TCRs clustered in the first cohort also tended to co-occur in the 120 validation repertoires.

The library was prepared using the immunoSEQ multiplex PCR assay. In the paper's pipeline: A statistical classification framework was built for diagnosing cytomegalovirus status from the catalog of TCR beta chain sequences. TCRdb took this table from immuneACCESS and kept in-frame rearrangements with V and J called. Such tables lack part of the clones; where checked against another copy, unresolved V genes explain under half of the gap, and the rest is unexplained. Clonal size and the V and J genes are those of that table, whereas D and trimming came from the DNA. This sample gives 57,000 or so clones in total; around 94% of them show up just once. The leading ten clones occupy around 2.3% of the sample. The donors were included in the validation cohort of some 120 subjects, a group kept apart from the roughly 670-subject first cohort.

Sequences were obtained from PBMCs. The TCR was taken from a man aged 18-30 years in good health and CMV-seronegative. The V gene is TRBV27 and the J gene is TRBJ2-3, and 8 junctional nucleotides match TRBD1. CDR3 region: CASSFLDRVVDTQYF. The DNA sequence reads TGTGCCAGCAGTTTTTTGGACAGGGTGGTGGATACGCAGTATTTT.